These T cell receptor beta chains were read from a single sample in a study of T cells in Graves' hyperthyroidism and ophthalmopathy. MiXCR, run by TCRdb on the multiplex PCR reads, gives a single entry per CDR3 protein. Of 300,000 to 400,000 distinct CDR3 sequences listed, around 20% are singletons. Sequencing used blood. Receptor source: a woman aged 45-59 years with Graves' hyperthyroidism. Both conserved end residues are part of each CDR3. The D gene is left open where the match is weak. A row's size may be missing; if present it is once, few, many or a size class.

TRBJ2-3 NA many TRBV12-3/TRBV12-4 CASSSTSRWGTDTQYF TGTGCCAGCAGTTCTACTAGTCGGTGGGGCACAGATACGCAGTATTTT
TRBJ2-7 NA many TRBV29-1 CSALGLTGYEQYF TGCAGCGCCCTAGGCCTGACAGGCTACGAGCAGTACTTC
TRBJ1-1 NA many TRBV11-3 CASSPDGNTEAFF TGTGCCAGCAGCCCCGACGGGAACACTGAAGCTTTCTTT
TRBJ2-5 TRBD2 many TRBV5-5 CASSTGQQLAGLEETQYF TGTGCCAGCAGCACCGGACAGCAACTAGCGGGACTGGAAGAGACCCAGTACTTC
TRBJ2-4 NA few TRBV28 CASKGLNIQYF TGTGCCAGCAAGGGACTAAACATTCAGTACTTC
TRBJ2-3 NA NA TRBV6-5 CASSYRGGPPDTQYF TGTGCCAGCAGTTACAGGGGAGGCCCCCCAGATACGCAGTATTTT
TRBJ2-7 NA NA TRBV19 CASSRGSEEQYF TGTGCCAGTAGTAGGGGCAGTGAGGAGCAGTACTTC
TRBJ2-6 NA many TRBV15 CATSREGGLVGRSGANVLTF TGTGCCACCAGCAGAGAAGGGGGATTGGTTGGGAGGAGTGGGGCCAACGTCCTGACTTTC
TRBJ2-5 NA many TRBV11-3 CASSPVGLNQETQYF TGTGCCAGCAGCCCTGTAGGACTGAACCAAGAGACCCAGTACTTC
TRBJ2-5 NA many TRBV6-2/TRBV6-3 CASSPLGRRLLETQYF TGTGCCAGCAGCCCACTGGGACGGCGTCTTCTAGAGACCCAGTACTTC
TRBJ1-6 NA few TRBV4-1 CASSRKDVGVGNSPLHF TGCGCCAGCAGCCGGAAAGACGTAGGGGTGGGGAATTCACCCCTCCACTTT
TRBJ1-1 NA NA TRBV25-1 CASAANTEAFF TGTGCCAGCGCAGCAAACACTGAAGCTTTCTTT
TRBJ2-7 NA NA TRBV12-3/TRBV12-4 CASSPSGNYEQYF TGTGCCAGCAGCCCCTCCGGGAACTACGAGCAGTACTTC
TRBJ1-5 NA many TRBV3-1 CASSSGANQPQHF TGTGCCAGCAGCTCCGGGGCCAATCAGCCCCAGCATTTT
TRBJ2-2 TRBD1 many TRBV30 CAWSSRGKNTGELFF TGTGCCTGGAGTAGCAGGGGGAAGAACACCGGGGAGCTGTTTTTT
TRBJ2-3 NA few TRBV9 CASVATGGTDTQYF TGTGCCAGCGTAGCGACTGGCGGCACAGATACGCAGTATTTT
TRBJ2-5 NA many TRBV12-3/TRBV12-4 CASSLVASETQYF TGTGCCAGCAGTTTAGTAGCCAGTGAGACCCAGTACTTC
TRBJ2-7 TRBD2 many TRBV28 CASSLNFGTSGPFANFYEQYF TGTGCCAGCAGTTTAAACTTCGGCACTAGCGGGCCTTTTGCCAATTTCTACGAGCAGTACTTC
TRBJ2-7 TRBD2 many TRBV20-1 CSANPSGSSGAYEQYF TGCAGTGCTAACCCTAGCGGGAGTAGTGGGGCCTACGAGCAGTACTTC
TRBJ2-3 TRBD1 NA TRBV4-2 CTSSQHGTGGTDTQYF TGTACCAGCAGCCAGCATGGAACAGGGGGAACAGATACGCAGTATTTT
TRBJ1-1 NA many TRBV19 CASGPEYTTEAFF TGTGCCAGTGGGCCAGAGTATACCACTGAAGCTTTCTTT
TRBJ2-7 TRBD2 NA TRBV7-2 CASSLGGGTYGEQYF TGTGCCAGCAGCTTGGGGGGAGGGACTTACGGGGAGCAGTACTTC
TRBJ2-7 TRBD2 NA TRBV13 CASSELAGGTYEQYF TGTGCCAGCAGCGAACTAGCGGGAGGGACCTACGAGCAGTACTTC
TRBJ1-1 NA few TRBV6-2/TRBV6-3 CASSYLVGGRTNTEAFF TGTGCCAGCAGTTATCTCGTTGGTGGCAGAACGAACACTGAAGCTTTCTTT
TRBJ2-1 TRBD2 many TRBV11-2 CASSFQPPSGGDGAHNEQFF TGTGCCAGCAGCTTCCAACCCCCTAGCGGGGGGGACGGAGCCCACAATGAGCAGTTCTTC
TRBJ2-7 TRBD2 many TRBV7-3 CASSLAPLTSGRAKGYYEQYF TGTGCCAGCAGCTTAGCCCCCCTTACTAGCGGGAGGGCCAAGGGCTACTACGAGCAGTACTTC
TRBJ1-3 TRBD1 NA TRBV20-1 CSARRDREGDTIYF TGCAGTGCTAGACGGGACAGGGAAGGGGACACCATATATTTT
TRBJ2-7 NA few TRBV3-1 CASSRGASYEQYF TGTGCCAGCAGCCGGGGAGCTTCCTACGAGCAGTACTTC
TRBJ2-3 TRBD1 many TRBV24-1 CATSDRVSGTGSNVETDTQYF TGTGCCACCAGTGATAGAGTCAGTGGGACAGGGAGTAACGTGGAAACAGATACGCAGTATTTT
TRBJ2-2 NA many TRBV18 CASSPRLNTGELFF TGTGCCAGCTCACCACGATTGAACACCGGGGAGCTGTTTTTT
TRBJ2-1 TRBD1 many TRBV12-3/TRBV12-4 CASTSLSAGGLTSYSYNEQFF TGTGCCAGCACCTCCCTATCAGCAGGGGGTCTCACTTCTTACTCCTACAATGAGCAGTTCTTC
TRBJ2-3 TRBD2 NA TRBV20-1 CSASGLAADTQYF TGCAGTGCTAGTGGACTAGCGGCAGATACGCAGTATTTT
TRBJ2-5 NA many TRBV20-1 CSAGDTPPMTQYF TGCAGTGCTGGAGACACTCCCCCAATGACCCAGTACTTC
TRBJ1-4 TRBD1 many TRBV28 CASSSRTGPNEKLFF TGTGCCAGCAGTTCCCGGACAGGGCCCAATGAAAAACTGTTTTTT
TRBJ2-3 TRBD2 many TRBV20-1 CSARGLAGAKTDTQYF TGCAGTGCTAGGGGACTAGCGGGCGCCAAGACAGATACGCAGTATTTT
TRBJ2-7 TRBD1 many TRBV20-1 CSARDAQGSDYEQYF TGCAGTGCTAGGGACGCACAGGGGTCGGACTACGAGCAGTACTTC
TRBJ1-5 NA few TRBV28 CASREQRGNQPQHF TGTGCCAGCAGAGAGCAACGGGGCAATCAGCCCCAGCATTTT
TRBJ2-7 TRBD1 many TRBV30 CAWNRGLSEQYF TGTGCCTGGAACAGGGGGCTTTCCGAGCAGTACTTC
TRBJ2-3 NA NA TRBV5-6 CASSLENTDTQYF TGTGCCAGCAGCTTGGAGAATACAGATACGCAGTATTTT
TRBJ1-3 NA NA TRBV6-1 CASSWNTNSGNTIYF TGTGCCAGCAGTTGGAACACCAATTCTGGAAACACCATATATTTT
TRBJ2-1 NA NA TRBV20-1 CSARDLSLLNEQFF TGCAGTGCTAGAGATCTCTCACTGTTGAATGAGCAGTTCTTC
TRBJ1-2 TRBD1 NA TRBV20-1 CSAKKDRAHGYTF TGCAGTGCAAAGAAGGACAGGGCCCATGGCTACACCTTC
TRBJ2-3 TRBD2 many TRBV20-1 CSARALGGGSTDTQYF TGCAGTGCTAGAGCTCTTGGGGGGGGGAGCACAGATACGCAGTATTTT
TRBJ1-1 NA NA TRBV19 CASRSLGEYTEAFF TGTGCCAGTAGGAGTCTGGGGGAGTACACTGAAGCTTTCTTT
TRBJ2-1 NA many TRBV2 CASRGGLAGYNEQFF TGTGCCAGCAGGGGGGGTCTAGCAGGCTACAATGAGCAGTTCTTC
TRBJ2-1 TRBD2 once TRBV2 CASSLSAGAGNEQFF TGTGCCAGCAGCTTATCGGCGGGAGCAGGAAATGAGCAGTTCTTC
TRBJ2-3 TRBD2 NA TRBV15 CATSREPTSGGWIDTQYF TGTGCCACCAGCAGAGAACCGACTAGCGGGGGATGGATAGATACGCAGTATTTT
TRBJ2-3 NA NA TRBV5-1 CASSLGLEIDTQYF TGCGCCAGCAGCTTGGGACTGGAGATAGATACGCAGTATTTT
TRBJ1-1 NA many TRBV20-1 CSARAREGNTEAFF TGCAGTGCTAGGGCCCGGGAAGGGAACACTGAAGCTTTCTTT
TRBJ1-1 NA NA TRBV6-1 CASSEVRVAVNTEAFF TGTGCCAGCAGTGAAGTCAGGGTTGCAGTCAACACTGAAGCTTTCTTT
TRBJ1-4 NA NA TRBV19 CASSPRRGEKLFF TGTGCCAGTAGTCCTCGGAGAGGTGAAAAACTGTTTTTT
TRBJ2-3 NA many TRBV7-3 CASSLLGTPTDTQYF TGTGCCAGCAGCCTCCTCGGGACTCCCACAGATACGCAGTATTTT
TRBJ2-5 TRBD2 many TRBV30 CAWLLLARGETQYF TGTGCCTGGCTACTACTAGCGCGAGGGGAGACCCAGTACTTC
TRBJ2-5 NA few TRBV5-1 CASSPLGGPETQYF TGCGCCAGCAGCCCCCTGGGAGGTCCGGAGACCCAGTACTTC
TRBJ2-5 TRBD2 many TRBV11-2 CASRSLAGGLETQYF TGTGCCAGCAGATCACTAGCGGGGGGGCTCGAGACCCAGTACTTC
TRBJ1-1 NA NA TRBV7-9 CASSLTRGTDTEAFF TGTGCCAGCAGCCTAACTAGGGGAACAGACACTGAAGCTTTCTTT
TRBJ1-6 TRBD1 many TRBV20-1 CSAIGQGNSPLHF TGCAGTGCTATTGGACAGGGGAATTCACCCCTCCACTTT
TRBJ1-2 NA many TRBV9 CASSVGYGYTF TGTGCCAGCAGCGTAGGATATGGCTACACCTTC
TRBJ2-3 TRBD2 few TRBV15 CATSRGLAGDTDTQYF TGTGCCACCAGCAGGGGACTAGCGGGAGACACAGATACGCAGTATTTT
TRBJ2-1 TRBD2 many TRBV6-1 CASSPLAGPFNEQFF TGTGCCAGCAGTCCACTAGCGGGGCCTTTCAATGAGCAGTTCTTC